This is a list of T cell receptor beta chains from one sample in a study of cytomegalovirus exposure and HLA in healthy donors. TCRdb keeps only in-frame clones here, not all; method: immunoSEQ multiplex PCR. Of 120,000 or so clones in the sample, around four fifths were seen once. Material for sequencing was PBMCs. Receptor source: a man between 35 and 55 years old in good health and CMV-seronegative. CDR3s include the opening cysteine and the closing phenylalanine or tryptophan. The D gene is left open where the match is weak. Not every row has a clone size; where given, it reads once, few, many or a size class.

clone_size d_call j_call v_call cdr3_nt cdr3_aa
NA TRBD2 TRBJ2-3 TRBV7-2 TGTGCCAGCAGTTCTCCGGGGGGGCCCGCAGATACGCAGTATTTT CASSSPGGPADTQYF
NA TRBD1 TRBJ2-1 TRBV9 TGTGCCAGCAGCGTATTCGGACAGGGCCGTATCGATGAGCAGTTCTTC CASSVFGQGRIDEQFF
NA NA TRBJ1-1 TRBV19 TGTGCCAGTAGTATGGAGGAGGTGGCTGAAGCTTTCTTT CASSMEEVAEAFF
few TRBD1 TRBJ2-6 TRBV29-1 TGCAGCGTTGCGGGGTCCGGGACAGCCCACTCTGGGGCCAACGGCCTGACTTTC CSVAGSGTAHSGANGLTF
NA TRBD1 TRBJ1-2 TRBV9 TGTGCCAGCAGCCCGACAGGGTCTGGCTATGGCTACACCTTC CASSPTGSGYGYTF
NA NA TRBJ1-1 TRBV18 TGTGCCAGCTCACAGAACAGTGGAAAGGAAGCTTTCTTT CASSQNSGKEAFF
NA NA TRBJ2-6 TRBV7-8 TGTGCCAGCAGCCTGGGCCCCCAGAGTAGCTCTGGGGCCAACGTCCTGACTTTC CASSLGPQSSSGANVLTF
NA NA TRBJ2-2 TRBV7-9 TGTGCCAGCAGCTTAGACGGGAACACCGGGGAGCTGTTTTTT CASSLDGNTGELFF
NA TRBD1 TRBJ2-7 TRBV6-6 TGTGCCAGCAGTAACCCCGCGGGGACAGGGCCCTACGAGCAGTACTTC CASSNPAGTGPYEQYF
NA NA TRBJ1-2 TRBV5-1 TGCGCCAGCAGCTTGGAGGCGGTGGGGGCTGATGGCTACACCTTC CASSLEAVGADGYTF
once TRBD1 TRBJ1-2 TRBV25-1 TGTGCCAGCAGTTGGTCAGGGGGATATGGCTACACCTTC CASSWSGGYGYTF
NA NA TRBJ1-4 TRBV19 TGTGCCAGTAGTCGTATCCTGAATGAAAAACTGTTTTTT CASSRILNEKLFF
NA NA TRBJ2-3 TRBV30 TGTGCCTGGAGTGGGGGGAGGACAGATACGCAGTATTTT CAWSGGRTDTQYF
few NA TRBJ1-1 TRBV9 TGTGCCAGCAGCGTCGGGGGGCGAAACACTGAAGCTTTCTTT CASSVGGRNTEAFF
NA NA TRBJ1-4 TRBV7-2 TGTGCCAGCAGCTTTGTTCAGGGAAATGAAAAACTGTTTTTT CASSFVQGNEKLFF
NA NA TRBJ1-3 TRBV9 TGTGCCAGCAGCGTAGCTGTGGGGGCGGTTGGAAACACCATATATTTT CASSVAVGAVGNTIYF
NA TRBD1 TRBJ2-7 TRBV7-9 TGTGCCAGCAGCTTCGCGGACAGGGGGAGGCAGTACTTC CASSFADRGRQYF
NA TRBD2 TRBJ2-1 TRBV5-6 TGTGCCAGCAGCTTGTCGACTAGCGGGATTGGAAGAGATGAGCAGTTCTTC CASSLSTSGIGRDEQFF
NA NA TRBJ1-2 TRBV5-4 TGTGCCAGCAGCTCTGACAGGCTTCTGTACTATGGCTACACCTTC CASSSDRLLYYGYTF
NA NA TRBJ2-7 TRBV27 TGTGCCAGCAGTCGCGCAGGTTTGCCCTACGAGCAGTACTTC CASSRAGLPYEQYF
NA TRBD1 TRBJ1-6 TRBV30 TGTGCCTGGAGTGTACGAACAGGGGGCAATTCACCCCTCCACTTT CAWSVRTGGNSPLHF
NA TRBD1 TRBJ2-7 TRBV7-6 TGTGCCAGCAGCTTAGCGTCCACAGGGGGAAACGAGCAGTACTTC CASSLASTGGNEQYF
NA TRBD2 TRBJ2-5 TRBV10-1 TGCGCCAGCAGTGGTTTGATAGCGGGAACCCAAGAGACCCAGTACTTC CASSGLIAGTQETQYF
NA NA TRBJ2-5 TRBV5-6 TGTGCCAGCAGCTTGGGTCGCGGATTAGAGACCCAGTACTTC CASSLGRGLETQYF
NA NA TRBJ2-7 TRBV5-1 TGCGCCAGCAGCTTGGCGAGGCAGGACGGAGGCGAGCAGTACTTC CASSLARQDGGEQYF
NA NA TRBJ1-2 TRBV18 TGTGCCAGCTCACCACCACAGGTCGTTGGCTACACCTTC CASSPPQVVGYTF
NA TRBD1 TRBJ2-7 TRBV4-3 TGCGCCAGCAGCCTGGGACAGGGGGCTCACGAGCAGTACTTC CASSLGQGAHEQYF
NA NA TRBJ2-2 TRBV6-1 TGTGCCAGCAGCTCCCTAGTAGACACCGGGGAGCTGTTTTTT CASSSLVDTGELFF
NA NA TRBJ2-4 TRBV29-1 TGCAGCGTTGAAGTACAGGTAAGGGGCAGTCAGTACTTC CSVEVQVRGSQYF
NA NA TRBJ2-5 TRBV30 TGTGCCTGGAGTGTAGGGGGAACGACCCAGTACTTC CAWSVGGTTQYF
NA TRBD1 TRBJ2-1 TRBV29-1 TGCAGCGTCGCGGACAGGGCCTACAATGAGCAGTTCTTC CSVADRAYNEQFF
NA TRBD1 TRBJ1-6 TRBV30 TGTGCCTGGAGCCGGGACAGGAGAAATTCACCCCTCCACTTT CAWSRDRRNSPLHF
NA TRBD1 TRBJ2-3 TRBV30 TGTGCCTGGAGTGTACAGGGGGTCGGCACAGATACGCAGTATTTT CAWSVQGVGTDTQYF
few TRBD1 TRBJ1-5 TRBV27 TGTGCCAGCAGTTACGGACAGGGAGGACAGCCCCAGCATTTT CASSYGQGGQPQHF
NA NA TRBJ2-7 TRBV6-5 TGTGCCAGCATGGGGACACCGACCTACGAGCAGTACTTC CASMGTPTYEQYF
NA NA TRBJ1-3 TRBV27 TGTGCCAGCAGTTCTACGTATAGCTCTGGAAACACCATATATTTT CASSSTYSSGNTIYF
NA NA TRBJ1-1 TRBV2 TGTGCCAGCGCGGGGATCTATCCTGAAGCTTTCTTT CASAGIYPEAFF
NA NA TRBJ1-5 TRBV7-8 TGTGCCAGCAGCCTGGCCCTTAGCAATCAGCCCCAGCATTTT CASSLALSNQPQHF
few TRBD1 TRBJ2-7 TRBV7-9 TGTGCCAGCAGCTTAGACGCTGGGGACAGGGAGAAGCAGTACTTC CASSLDAGDREKQYF
few TRBD2 TRBJ2-3 TRBV5-4 TGTGCCAGCAGCTTGGGCGGGGGGCTCACAGATACGCAGTATTTT CASSLGGGLTDTQYF
NA NA TRBJ2-2 TRBV10-3 TGTGCCATCAGTGAGAACAGGGCCACCGGGGAGCTGTTTTTT CAISENRATGELFF
NA NA TRBJ1-1 TRBV2 TGTGCCACCCGTGGCAGGGAAGCTTTCTTT CATRGREAFF
NA NA TRBJ1-1 TRBV4-3 TGCGCCAGCAGCCAAGATCGGGGGACGGCTTTGAACACTGAAGCTTTCTTT CASSQDRGTALNTEAFF
NA NA TRBJ1-2 TRBV28 TGTGCCAGCAGCACCTTGGGGGAGGTCGGCTATGGCTACACCTTC CASSTLGEVGYGYTF
NA TRBD1 TRBJ2-7 TRBV6-5 TGTGCCAGCAGTCAAAGACAGGGGGGCTACGAGCAGTACTTC CASSQRQGGYEQYF
few TRBD2 TRBJ2-1 TRBV19 TGTGCCAGTAGTTCGACTAGCGGGAGCCTCGATGAGCAGTTCTTC CASSSTSGSLDEQFF
NA NA TRBJ2-3 TRBV28 TGTGCCAGCAGTTTTGGTCCAGGCCCCAGTTTT CASSFGPGPSF